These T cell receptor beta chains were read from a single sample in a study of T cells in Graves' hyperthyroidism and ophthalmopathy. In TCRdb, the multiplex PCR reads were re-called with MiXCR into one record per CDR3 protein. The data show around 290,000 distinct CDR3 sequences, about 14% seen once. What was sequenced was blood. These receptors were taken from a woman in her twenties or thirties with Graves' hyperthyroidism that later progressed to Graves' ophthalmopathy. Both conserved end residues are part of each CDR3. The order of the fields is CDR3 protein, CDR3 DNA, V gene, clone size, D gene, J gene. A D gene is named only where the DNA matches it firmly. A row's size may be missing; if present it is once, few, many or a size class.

cdr3_aa: CSASKGNQPQHF; cdr3_nt: TGCAGTGCTAGCAAGGGGAATCAGCCCCAGCATTTT; v_call: TRBV20-1; clone_size: many; d_call: .; j_call: TRBJ1-5
cdr3_aa: CASSPPSGSSYNEQFF; cdr3_nt: TGTGCCAGCTCACCACCTAGCGGAAGCTCCTACAATGAGCAGTTCTTC; v_call: TRBV18; clone_size: many; d_call: .; j_call: TRBJ2-1
cdr3_aa: CASSSTERGRSIEAQYF; cdr3_nt: TGTGCCAGCAGCTCCACGGAGCGGGGGCGGTCAATTGAGGCCCAGTACTTC; v_call: TRBV7-9; clone_size: many; d_call: TRBD2; j_call: TRBJ2-5
cdr3_aa: CASSFDRGGEQFF; cdr3_nt: TGTGCCAGCAGTTTCGACAGGGGCGGTGAGCAGTTCTTC; v_call: TRBV27; clone_size: many; d_call: TRBD1; j_call: TRBJ2-1
cdr3_aa: CASSFLAGPQEAPTEQYF; cdr3_nt: TGTGCCAGCAGTTTCCTCGCCGGGCCCCAAGAGGCACCCACCGAGCAGTACTTC; v_call: TRBV27; clone_size: many; d_call: .; j_call: TRBJ2-7
cdr3_aa: CASSDRGRGNEQYF; cdr3_nt: TGTGCCAGCAGTGACAGGGGGCGAGGTAACGAGCAGTACTTC; v_call: TRBV6-1; clone_size: many; d_call: TRBD1; j_call: TRBJ2-7
cdr3_aa: CASSQGVVNPLYEQYF; cdr3_nt: TGTGCCAGCAGCCAAGGGGTTGTCAACCCTCTCTACGAGCAGTACTTC; v_call: TRBV4-2; clone_size: few; d_call: .; j_call: TRBJ2-7
cdr3_aa: CSVARGRTNEQFF; cdr3_nt: TGCAGCGTTGCGCGGGGCCGAACCAATGAGCAGTTCTTC; v_call: TRBV29-1; clone_size: .; d_call: .; j_call: TRBJ2-1
cdr3_aa: CASSLDSGILYEQYF; cdr3_nt: TGTGCCAGCAGCTTAGATAGCGGGATACTCTACGAGCAGTACTTC; v_call: TRBV12-3/TRBV12-4; clone_size: many; d_call: TRBD2; j_call: TRBJ2-7
cdr3_aa: CASVRGGGNQPQHF; cdr3_nt: TGTGCCAGCGTGAGAGGGGGCGGCAATCAGCCCCAGCATTTT; v_call: TRBV28; clone_size: many; d_call: TRBD1; j_call: TRBJ1-5
cdr3_aa: CASRGDSRNQPQHF; cdr3_nt: TGTGCCAGTAGGGGGGACAGTCGCAATCAGCCCCAGCATTTT; v_call: TRBV19; clone_size: .; d_call: TRBD1; j_call: TRBJ1-5
cdr3_aa: CAIRAPTSSRQYF; cdr3_nt: TGTGCCATCCGCGCTCCTACGAGTTCACGGCAGTACTTC; v_call: TRBV6-1; clone_size: few; d_call: .; j_call: TRBJ2-7
cdr3_aa: CASSVAQSPLRMAEAFF; cdr3_nt: TGTGCCAGCAGTGTCGCCCAGAGTCCTCTACGAATGGCTGAAGCTTTCTTT; v_call: TRBV27; clone_size: many; d_call: .; j_call: TRBJ1-1
cdr3_aa: CASSSEVLGGETQYF; cdr3_nt: TGTGCCAGCAGCTCTGAGGTTCTAGGGGGCGAGACCCAGTACTTC; v_call: TRBV11-2; clone_size: many; d_call: TRBD1; j_call: TRBJ2-5
cdr3_aa: CASSLYWGRSYNSPLHF; cdr3_nt: TGTGCCAGCAGTTTATACTGGGGGCGCTCCTATAATTCACCCCTCCACTTT; v_call: TRBV27; clone_size: many; d_call: .; j_call: TRBJ1-6
cdr3_aa: CSARGSRELDEQFF; cdr3_nt: TGCAGTGCTAGAGGTAGCAGAGAGCTCGATGAGCAGTTCTTC; v_call: TRBV20-1; clone_size: many; d_call: .; j_call: TRBJ2-1
cdr3_aa: CASSSGLAAMYNEQYF; cdr3_nt: TGTGCCAGCAGCTCGGGACTAGCGGCAATGTACAATGAGCAGTACTTC; v_call: TRBV5-4; clone_size: .; d_call: TRBD2; j_call: TRBJ2-7
cdr3_aa: CASNRREDPHEQFF; cdr3_nt: TGTGCCAGCAACCGGCGGGAGGACCCCCATGAGCAGTTCTTC; v_call: TRBV7-3; clone_size: many; d_call: TRBD2; j_call: TRBJ2-1
cdr3_aa: CASTPLEGETQYF; cdr3_nt: TGTGCCAGCACCCCACTAGAGGGGGAGACCCAGTACTTC; v_call: TRBV6-1; clone_size: .; d_call: .; j_call: TRBJ2-5
cdr3_aa: CASNREDTEAFF; cdr3_nt: TGTGCCAGCAACAGGGAGGACACTGAAGCTTTCTTT; v_call: TRBV2; clone_size: many; d_call: .; j_call: TRBJ1-1
cdr3_aa: CASSSAGGTKAGELFF; cdr3_nt: TGTGCCAGCAGCTCAGCGGGAGGGACGAAGGCCGGGGAGCTGTTTTTT; v_call: TRBV11-1; clone_size: many; d_call: TRBD2; j_call: TRBJ2-2
cdr3_aa: CASSPPGGNTIYF; cdr3_nt: TGTGCCAGCTCACCACCGGGGGGAAACACCATATATTTT; v_call: TRBV18; clone_size: many; d_call: .; j_call: TRBJ1-3